This passage covers 10 T cell receptor beta chains from one sample sequenced in a study of T cell responses to AZD1222 COVID-19 vaccine. The protocol was immunoSEQ multiplex PCR, while the TCRdb copy is restricted to in-frame clones and leaves out a portion. The sample has 150,000 or so clones; about 92% are singletons. Sequenced here: peripheral blood, sampled on day 0 of AZD1222 vaccination. The receptor source for this set is an adult in good health.

The chain combines TRBV6-1 with TRBJ2-3; 7 bases agree with TRBD2. This CDR3 region has 12 residues. V shed 11 bases and J 0 bases; nucleotides not matched to a gene: 2. Germline CDR1 is MNHNS and CDR2 is SASEGT. The CDR3 reads CAASGSTDTQYF. For the CDR3, the DNA is TGTGCCGCTAGCGGCAGCACAGATACGCAGTATTTT.

J is TRBJ2-7 and V is TRBV5-1, with D uncertain. CDR1 and CDR2 (germline): SGHRS, YFSETQ. CDR3 length: 12 amino acids. The V end was cut by 4 bases, the J end by 3 bases, with 8 bases between. DNA of the CDR3: TGCGCCAGCAGCGGCACCCTCTACGAGCAGTACTTC. This gives the protein CASSGTLYEQYF.

J is TRBJ2-7 and V is TRBV29-1, with D perhaps matching TRBD2 (6 bases). Per germline, CDR1 SQVTM and CDR2 ANQGSEA. V was trimmed by 4 bases and J by 4 bases, leaving 14 bases between them. This CDR3 is 13 amino acids long. The DNA of the CDR3 is TGCAGCGTTGCCGCGGGGACGAGGTACGAGCAGTACTTC. This codes for CSVAAGTRYEQYF.

The chain joins TRBV30 to TRBJ2-7, with unresolved D. This CDR3 comprises 13 residues. Looked up from germline, CDR1 is GTSNPN and CDR2 is SVGIG (reference sequence). Trimming stripped 2 bases from V and 3 bases from J, with 11 bases between. The CDR3 protein is CAWSRRLVYEQYF. The CDR3 DNA reads TGTGCCTGGAGTAGGCGGCTAGTCTACGAGCAGTACTTC.

The chain combines TRBV7-9 with TRBJ2-4, with TRBD2 matching 16 bases. The germline CDR1 and CDR2 sequences are SEHNR and FQNEAQ (reference sequence). This CDR3 comprises 20 residues. The V gene end was trimmed by 5 bases and the J gene end by 1 base; junction bases not matched to a gene: 11. CDR3 sequence: CASSTHPGLAGGPAKNIQYF. The CDR3 DNA sequence: TGTGCCAGCAGCACCCACCCGGGACTAGCGGGGGGGCCGGCCAAAAACATTCAGTACTTC. The full variable domain, rest sourced from reference TRBV7-9 and TRBJ2-4, is DTGVSQNPRHKITKRGQNVTFRCDPISEHNRLYWYRQTLGQGPEFLTYFQNEAQLEKSRLLSDRFSAERPKGSFSTLEIQRTEQGDSAMYLCASSTHPGLAGGPAKNIQYFGAGTRLSVL.

The chain carries TRBV18 and TRBJ2-2; TRBD1 is a possible D gene (6 bases). Per germline, CDR1 KGHSH and CDR2 LQKENI. The CDR3 loop spans 16 amino acids. Trimming pared 2 bases from V and 4 bases from J, leaving 14 bases between. DNA for the CDR3: TGTGCCAGCTCACCAAGAACAGGGTCGGGCACCGGGGAGCTGTTTTTT. Translating gives CASSPRTGSGTGELFF.

The rearrangement links TRBV7-9 to TRBJ1-6; tentatively, D is TRBD1 (5 bases). With 1 base removed from V and 10 bases from J, the gap between germline ends came to 8 bases. Germline CDR1 SEHNR, CDR2 FQNEAQ (reference sequence). The CDR3 is 13 residues long. CDR3 loop: CASSLEGESPLHF. CDR3 DNA sequence: TGTGCCAGCAGCTTAGAAGGGGAGTCACCCCTCCACTTT.

V gene TRBV19 combines with J gene TRBJ2-2, with a weak D call TRBD2 (5 bases). Germline V CDR1 and CDR2: LNHDA, SQIVND (reference sequence). The CDR3 extends over 14 amino acids. The ends were cut back, 4 bases at V and 4 bases at J, with 10 bases in the middle. In DNA form, the CDR3 reads TGTGCCAGTAGTAACCGGGGTGGCACCGGGGAGCTGTTTTTT. Translation: CASSNRGGTGELFF. Filled out from reference TRBV19 and TRBJ2-2, the complete variable domain reads DGGITQSPKYLFRKEGQNVTLSCEQNLNHDAMYWYRQDPGQGLRLIYYSQIVNDFQKGDIAEGYSVSREKKESFPLTVTSAQKNPTAFYLCASSNRGGTGELFFGEGSRLTVL.

The chain couples TRBV30 to TRBJ1-4; D perhaps matches TRBD1 (5 bases). The V gene lost 1 base and the J gene lost 1 base, with 7 bases spanning the gap. Germline V CDR1 and CDR2: GTSNPN, SVGIG (reference sequence). CDR3 length: 14 amino acids. CDR3 sequence: CAWSDQGTNEKLFF. CDR3 coding DNA: TGTGCCTGGAGTGATCAGGGAACTAATGAAAAACTGTTTTTT. Full variable domain (missing parts from reference TRBV30 and TRBJ1-4): SQTIHQWPATLVQPVGSPLSLECTVEGTSNPNLYWYRQAAGRGLQLLFYSVGIGQISSEVPQNLSASRPQDRQFILSSKKLLLSDSGFYLCAWSDQGTNEKLFFGSGTQLSVL.

V usage is TRBV18 and J usage is TRBJ2-5, with 9 bases identical to TRBD1. This CDR3 has 13 residues. The V segment lost 2 bases and the J segment 5 bases; nucleotides outside the gene matches: 0. CDR1 is KGHSH, CDR2 LQKENI, per germline. Written as DNA, the CDR3 is TGTGCCAGCTCACCAGACAGGGGGGAGACCCAGTACTTC. Translating it yields CASSPDRGETQYF.